This TCR beta chain was obtained from a study of blood T cell repertoires in COVID-19. Study information: Some COVID-19 samples were acute and others convalescent; all came from the United States, Italy and Spain.

Per the authors' pipeline: Scientists estimated how many nucleated cells there were by amplifying reference gene primers. Clones were read by immunoSEQ multiplex PCR, and TCRdb kept only the in-frame ones, dropping some. D and trimming were read from the DNA, whereas the V and J calls and clone size are those reported in that table. The table lists approximately 260,000 clones, approximately 92% of them singletons. Germline lookup yields CDR1 SNHLY and CDR2 FYNNEI. Trimming at V came to 6 bases and at J to 1 base, leaving 5 bases not matched to a gene. CDR3 length: 15 residues. What was sequenced was peripheral blood. The chain uses TRBV2 and TRBJ2-2, with 7 bases identical to TRBD2. This receptor was obtained from a woman aged 40 to 50 who had recovered from COVID-19. CDR3 sequence: CASSLAVRNTGELFF. CDR3 in DNA: TGTGCCAGCAGCCTAGCGGTACGGAACACCGGGGAGCTGTTTTTT.